A single sample gave rise to the 23 T cell receptor beta chains below, sequenced in a study of blood T cell repertoires in COVID-19. The repertoire was sequenced with immunoSEQ multiplex PCR; TCRdb's copy has only in-frame clones and lacks some. This sample yields 250,000 or so clones, of which around nine tenths are seen a single time; 8.8% belongs to the top ten. Input material: PBMCs or T cells enriched from blood (not recorded which). These receptors were taken from a man aged 35 to 55 who had recovered from COVID-19.

This clone was counted a few times. The chain links TRBV27 to TRBJ1-5; D gene uncertain. Per the germline V gene, CDR1 is MNHEY and CDR2 is SMNVEV (reference sequence). V lost 5 bases, J lost 0 bases, and 5 bases lay in between. The CDR3 is 13 residues long. The CDR3 DNA is TGTGCCAGCAGTCCCAGTAGCAATCAGCCCCAGCATTTT. It codes for CASSPSSNQPQHF.

The V gene is TRBV5-1, the J gene TRBJ2-5, with TRBD1 matching 7 bases. Germline assignment: CDR1 SGHRS and CDR2 YFSETQ. The ends lost 3 bases at V and 5 bases at J; junction bases unmatched: 13. This CDR3 comprises 16 residues. The CDR3 protein is CASSSSRDSRGETQYF. In DNA, the CDR3 is TGCGCCAGCAGCTCCAGCCGGGACAGTAGAGGTGAGACCCAGTACTTC. The complete variable domain, with remaining parts taken from reference TRBV5-1 and TRBJ2-5, reads KAGVTQTPRYLIKTRGQQVTLSCSPISGHRSVSWYQQTPGQGLQFLFEYFSETQRNKGNFPGRFSGRQFSNSRSEMNVSTLELGDSALYLCASSSSRDSRGETQYFGPGTRLLVL.

V usage is TRBV30 and J usage is TRBJ2-5, with 10 bases identical to TRBD1. The J segment lost 5 bases and the V segment lost 5 bases, leaving 8 bases of the junction unmatched. Germline V CDR1 and CDR2: GTSNPN, SVGIG (reference sequence). This CDR3 is built from 14 residues. The CDR3 loop reads CAWDPTGGGETQYF. CDR3 nucleotides: TGTGCCTGGGATCCGACAGGGGGCGGGGAGACCCAGTACTTC.

The chain couples TRBV10-3 to TRBJ1-5; D is perhaps TRBD1 (6 bases). Germline V gene lookup returns CDR1 ENHRY and CDR2 SYGVKD. This CDR3 comprises 14 residues. The V end was cut by 2 bases, the J end by 5 bases, with 10 bases between. The CDR3 DNA reads as TGTGCCATCAGTGAGCCGGGGGGCTATCAGCCCCAGCATTTT. Amino acids: CAISEPGGYQPQHF.

The J gene is TRBJ2-7, the V gene TRBV6-2 or TRBV6-3, with D tentatively TRBD2 (5 bases). V lost 4 bases to trimming and J lost 7 bases, with 23 bases between them. The CDR3 loop spans 16 amino acids. The germline gives CDR1 MNHEY, CDR2 SVGEGT. CDR3 protein: CASSSPQPPRTGEQYF. DNA for the CDR3: TGTGCCAGCAGTTCGCCCCAGCCCCCAAGGACGGGGGAGCAGTACTTC.

This chain links TRBV29-1 with TRBJ2-3, with D tentatively TRBD2 (5 bases). The CDR3 sequence is 13 residues long. The V end lost 0 bases, the J end lost 4 bases, and 8 bases lay between the germline ends. Germline V gene sequence: CDR1 SQVTM, CDR2 ANQGSEA. The CDR3 nucleotides are TGCAGCGTTGAAGAAAACGGGGCAGATACGCAGTATTTT. Amino acid sequence: CSVEENGADTQYF.

The chain uses TRBV5-1 and TRBJ1-1; tentatively, D is TRBD1 (5 bases). The CDR3 has 15 residues. Germline loops: CDR1 SGHRS, CDR2 YFSETQ. V lost 6 bases and J lost 3, with 18 bases in between. The CDR3: CASKEPGFGDTEAFF. Here the CDR3 DNA reads TGCGCCAGCAAGGAGCCAGGGTTCGGAGACACTGAAGCTTTCTTT.

The chain couples TRBV5-1 to TRBJ1-1; TRBD1 matches at 11 bases. With 4 bases clipped from V and 6 bases from J, the junction kept 5 bases outside the gene matches. Germline-derived CDR1 and CDR2 are SGHRS and YFSETQ. The CDR3 runs 14 residues. CDR3 sequence reads: CASSQGQGEAEAFF. The CDR3 DNA reads TGCGCCAGCAGCCAGGGACAGGGGGAAGCTGAAGCTTTCTTT.

This chain links TRBV13 with TRBJ2-3; D perhaps matches TRBD1 (5 bases). V dropped 5 bases and J dropped 0 bases, with 12 bases sitting between them. This CDR3 is built from 15 residues. Looked up from germline, CDR1 is PRHDT and CDR2 is FYEKMQ (reference sequence). The CDR3 loop reads CASSIRQTSTDTQYF. CDR3 coding DNA: TGTGCCAGCAGCATTAGACAGACTAGCACAGATACGCAGTATTTT. The whole variable domain, remainder taken from reference TRBV13 and TRBJ2-3, is AAGVIQSPRHLIKEKRETATLKCYPIPRHDTVYWYQQGPGQDPQFLISFYEKMQSDKGSIPDRFSAQQFSDYHSELNMSSLELGDSALYFCASSIRQTSTDTQYFGPGTRLTVL.

In nucleotides, the CDR3 is TGCAGCGTTCGCCGCGGGACAGACCCCTACAATGAGCAGTTCTTC. Protein: CSVRRGTDPYNEQFF. The chain uses TRBV29-1 and TRBJ2-1; maybe TRBD1 (7 bases). The CDR3 consists of 15 residues. Germline lookup yields CDR1 SQVTM and CDR2 ANQGSEA. The V end was cut by 5 bases, the J end by 2 bases, with 16 bases between.

The V gene is TRBV12-3 or TRBV12-4, the J gene TRBJ1-4, with D unresolved. Trimming pared 2 bases from V and 8 bases from J, leaving 9 bases between. CDR3 length: 13 residues. The DNA for the CDR3 is TGTGCCAGCAGTTTAAGAAACAGCGAAAAACTGTTTTTT. Translated: CASSLRNSEKLFF.

This chain uses TRBV19 with TRBJ2-7; D might be TRBD1 (6 bases). The CDR3 runs to 13 residues. CDR1 is LNHDA and CDR2 is SQIVND in the germline V gene (reference sequence). With 9 bases removed from V and 4 bases from J, the gap between germline ends came to 16 bases. CDR3 residues: CASHRAPGYEQYF. The CDR3 DNA follows: TGTGCCAGCCACAGGGCCCCTGGGTACGAGCAGTACTTC.

V usage is TRBV5-1 and J usage is TRBJ2-7; 7 nucleotides match TRBD1. Germline V gene data show CDR1 as SGHRS and CDR2 as YFSETQ. The trim removed 2 bases at V and 0 bases at J, leaving 5 bases unmatched. There are 15 residues in the CDR3. This chain's CDR3 is CASSLGGSSSYEQYF. CDR3 DNA: TGCGCCAGCAGCTTAGGGGGCTCGAGCTCCTACGAGCAGTACTTC.

The chain employs TRBV24-1 and TRBJ2-2, with D tentatively TRBD1 (5 bases). The CDR3 contains 16 residues. From germline, CDR1 is KGHDR and CDR2 SFDVKD. The V end was cut by 3 bases, the J end by 5 bases, with 15 bases between. This CDR3 is CATSDRDAGWTGELFF. The CDR3, as DNA: TGTGCCACCAGTGATAGAGACGCAGGGTGGACCGGGGAGCTGTTTTTT.

This clone was counted a few times. This rearrangement joins TRBV28 to TRBJ1-4, with 9 bases fitting TRBD1. The CDR3 spans 14 residues. Germline CDR1 MDHEN, CDR2 SYDVKM. V was pared by 5 bases and J by 5 bases, with 3 bases of the junction left unmatched. The CDR3 loop reads CASSKGQGNEKLFF. Here the CDR3 DNA reads TGTGCCAGCAGTAAGGGACAGGGCAATGAAAAACTGTTTTTT.

V usage is TRBV19 and J usage is TRBJ2-1; 9 bases match TRBD1. After removal of 5 bases from V and 10 bases from J, the junction contained 15 bases not matched to a gene. The CDR3 sequence is 16 residues long. Germline V gene lookup returns CDR1 LNHDA and CDR2 SQIVND (reference sequence). Here the CDR3 DNA reads TGTGCCAGTAGTCACCCCCTTGGGACAGGGTCTCAAGAGCAGTTCTTC. Protein: CASSHPLGTGSQEQFF.

CDR3 sequence: CASTDRVAYEQYF. The CDR3 DNA reads TGTGCCAGCACGGACAGGGTCGCCTACGAGCAGTACTTC. The rearrangement joins TRBV7-9 to TRBJ2-7; 8 bases match TRBD1. Germline assignment: CDR1 SEHNR and CDR2 FQNEAQ (reference sequence). The CDR3 loop spans 13 amino acids. V gave up 7 bases and J gave up 2 bases; unmatched junction bases: 4.

This chain links TRBV11-1 with TRBJ2-7; D might be TRBD1 (6 bases). Germline loops: CDR1 SGHAT, CDR2 FQDESV (reference sequence). Trimming left V 6 bases short and J 1 base short, with 16 bases between. This CDR3 has 15 residues. The CDR3 here is CASSSRTAVSYEQYF. The CDR3 region has the DNA TGTGCCAGCAGTTCCCGGACAGCCGTGTCCTACGAGCAGTACTTC.

This clone appeared a few times. The V and J genes are TRBV9 and TRBJ1-2; 7 positions agree with TRBD1. Per germline, CDR1 SGDLS and CDR2 YYNGEE. The trim removed 1 base at V and 2 bases at J, leaving 5 bases unmatched. This CDR3 has 15 amino acids. CDR3 nucleotides: TGTGCCAGCAGCGTATTAGACAGGGCAAACTATGGCTACACCTTC. Translation gives CASSVLDRANYGYTF.

This chain joins TRBV6-2 or TRBV6-3 and TRBJ2-3; 12 nucleotides line up with TRBD2. Germline CDR1 MNHEY, CDR2 SVGEGT. There are 17 residues in the CDR3. V trimming: 2 bases; J trimming: 4 bases; junction bases outside the gene matches: 7. CDR3 bases: TGTGCCAGCAGTTACGGTCGACTAGCGGGAGACTCAGATACGCAGTATTTT. It specifies CASSYGRLAGDSDTQYF.

V usage is TRBV18 and J usage is TRBJ1-5; 8 bases fit TRBD1. CDR1 and CDR2 from the germline V gene are KGHSH and LQKENI. The CDR3 spans 17 residues. Trimming took 4 bases from V and 0 from J; bases not matched to a gene: 8. CDR3 in amino acids: CASSLRQGRNSNQPQHF. The CDR3 coding sequence is TGTGCCAGCTCACTACGACAGGGGCGGAATAGCAATCAGCCCCAGCATTTT.

The count of this clone is one. The gene calls are TRBV5-8 and TRBJ1-2; 7 bases map to TRBD1. CDR1 SGHTS and CDR2 YDEGEE come from the germline V gene. The CDR3 loop spans 15 amino acids. J lost 3 bases, V lost 0 bases, and 5 bases had no gene match. The CDR3 loop reads CASSLDGGTDYGYTF. In nucleotides, the CDR3 is TGTGCCAGCAGCTTGGACGGAGGGACAGACTATGGCTACACCTTC.

Only a few counts were recorded for this clone. The V gene is TRBV28, the J gene TRBJ2-7; D is perhaps TRBD1 (5 bases). The CDR3 runs to 13 residues. Germline CDR1 reads MDHEN; CDR2 reads SYDVKM. The V end lost 6 bases, the J end lost 6 bases, and 15 bases lay between the germline ends. The CDR3 DNA follows: TGTGCCAGCAGACCCGGATTGGGGCGCGAGCAGTACTTC. This codes for CASRPGLGREQYF. The variable domain in full, with the rest retrieved from reference TRBV28 and TRBJ2-7, is DVKVTQSSRYLVKRTGEKVFLECVQDMDHENMFWYRQDPGLGLRLIYFSYDVKMKEKGDIPEGYSVSREKKERFSLILESASTNQTSMYLCASRPGLGREQYFGPGTRLTVT.